The table lists the clone carrying this TCR beta chain with many counts. Its antigen is unidentified. Noted time point: patch test 1, 2 weeks after DPC sensitization. As to treatment: therapeutic diphenylcyclopropenone sensitization with weekly scalp DPC. The sample comes from a study of human T cells and chemical hapten exposure. Overall study findings and caveats: Following DPC sensitization, TCRs present above 1 in 1000 frequency showed no change.

Per the study methods: TCR counts had a median of about 94,000 per sample and spanned roughly 20,000 to 690,600. TCRdb re-called the RACE reads with MiXCR, one entry per CDR3 protein. Clone size and V and J calls follow TCRdb, not the original study. The repertoire holds 180,000 or so distinct CDR3 sequences, with around 20% as singletons. This material consisted of whole blood, taken in connection with sensitization to the hapten diphenylcyclopropenone (DPC). The source of this sequence is a woman aged 45-59 years with alopecia areata. Some clones in this sample may be carry-over from other donors' samples.

CDR3 in amino acids: CSVETGDSYEQYF. The CDR3 DNA reads as TGCAGCGTAGAGACAGGGGATTCCTACGAGCAGTACTTC. The chain couples TRBV29-1 to TRBJ2-7; 8 nucleotides line up with TRBD1. The CDR3 extends over 13 amino acids. The V and J ends lost 6 bases and 1 base, in that order; junction bases with no gene match: 5. Germline lookup yields CDR1 SQVTM and CDR2 ANQGSEA.